These 26 T cell receptor beta chains originate from one sample sequenced in a study of PD-L1 blockade in urothelial cancer. Repertoires were generated with immunoSEQ multiplex PCR, while TCRdb's copy carries only in-frame clones and drops some. Of roughly 130,000 clones in the sample, about 88% are singletons; the top ten hold 2.5% to 4%. Time point in this sample: pretreatment peripheral blood. This material consisted of PBMCs, taken around atezolizumab (anti-PD-L1) treatment. The receptor source for this set is a man over 45 with urothelial cancer.

The genes are TRBV5-1 and TRBJ2-3, with 12 nucleotides matching TRBD2. The CDR3 length is 17 residues. V lost 0 bases to trimming and J lost 5 bases; unmatched junction nucleotides: 7. Germline V CDR1 and CDR2: SGHRS, YFSETQ. For the CDR3, the DNA is TGCGCCAGCAGCTTGGTGCTAGCGGGAGGGCCTAGAGATACGCAGTATTTT. This encodes CASSLVLAGGPRDTQYF.

The chain carries TRBV29-1 and TRBJ2-5; D perhaps matches TRBD2 (5 bases). V lost 3 bases, J lost 5 bases, and 13 bases lay in between. Germline V gene sequence: CDR1 SQVTM, CDR2 ANQGSEA. The length of the CDR3 is 13 residues. CDR3 DNA: TGCAGCGTTGACGGGATGTTGGGGGAGACCCAGTACTTC. This gives the protein CSVDGMLGETQYF.

The genes are TRBV18 and TRBJ2-7, with 11 positions matching TRBD1. After removal of 0 bases from V and 5 bases from J, the junction contained 6 bases not matched to a gene. Per germline, CDR1 KGHSH and CDR2 LQKENI. The CDR3 spans 16 residues. Here the CDR3 reads CASSPPGTGGRNEQYF. The CDR3 bases are TGTGCCAGCTCACCACCGGGGACAGGGGGTAGAAACGAGCAGTACTTC.

V is TRBV25-1 and J is TRBJ2-7, with 10 bases matching TRBD2. CDR1 MGHDK and CDR2 SYGVNS come from the germline V gene. Germline trimming cut 6 bases from V and 3 bases from J; bases unmatched to any gene: 5. The CDR3 length is 14 residues. CDR3 DNA sequence: TGTGCCAGCAGCACTTGGACTAGCGGCTACGAGCAGTACTTC. Amino acid sequence: CASSTWTSGYEQYF.

This sequence joins TRBV28 and TRBJ2-2; D is perhaps TRBD2 (6 bases). Germline loops: CDR1 MDHEN, CDR2 SYDVKM. The CDR3 is 17 amino acids. Trimming left V 6 bases short and J 1 base short, with 18 bases between. CDR3 residues: CASSPVGGTLNTGELFF. The CDR3 nucleotides read TGTGCCAGCAGCCCGGTGGGCGGGACTTTGAACACCGGGGAGCTGTTTTTT.

The chain combines TRBV2 with TRBJ1-4, with 8 bases lining up with TRBD1. CDR3 length equals 14 residues. Germline V gene sequence: CDR1 SNHLY, CDR2 FYNNEI. V trimming: 5 bases; J trimming: 2 bases; junction bases outside the gene matches: 1. The CDR3 nucleotides are TGTGCCAGCAGTTGGACAGGGACTAATGAAAAACTGTTTTTT. Translating it yields CASSWTGTNEKLFF.

This clone was seen just once. The J gene is TRBJ2-1, the V gene TRBV28; 8 nucleotides match TRBD2. With V trimmed by 4 bases and J by 8 bases, 22 bases remained unmatched. CDR1 and CDR2 from the germline V gene are MDHEN and SYDVKM. The CDR3 is made up of 19 amino acids. The CDR3 region is CASSSGVAGLVSRIDEQFF. CDR3 nucleotide sequence: TGTGCCAGCAGTTCAGGGGTAGCGGGATTGGTCTCAAGGATCGATGAGCAGTTCTTC.

This rearrangement joins TRBV6-1 to TRBJ1-2, with TRBD1 matching over 10 bases. This CDR3 is 17 amino acids long. V lost 4 bases and J lost 7; bases outside the gene matches: 15. CDR1 is MNHNS, CDR2 SASEGT, per germline. CDR3 coding DNA: TGTGCCAGCAGTGCGCGCGCCGGGACAGGGGACTCCTTTGGCTACACCTTC. Its translation: CASSARAGTGDSFGYTF.

The chain joins TRBV4-2 to TRBJ2-3; 8 positions match TRBD2. Germline V lookup: CDR1 LGHNA, CDR2 YNFKEQ. The CDR3 is 16 amino acids. Trimming at V came to 4 bases and at J to 6 bases, leaving 12 bases not matched to a gene. The DNA for the CDR3 is TGTGCCAGCAGCCCCTGGGCGGGAGGTGGATCTGATACGCAGTATTTT. Amino acids: CASSPWAGGGSDTQYF.

The chain joins TRBV5-5 to TRBJ2-7, with 7 nucleotides matching TRBD1. The V gene end was trimmed by 4 bases and the J gene end by 1 base; junction bases not matched to a gene: 8. The CDR3 covers 15 residues. Germline lookup yields CDR1 SGHKS and CDR2 YYEKEE (reference sequence). The CDR3 DNA reads TGTGCCAGCAGCACCGGGACAGCCATTTCCTACGAGCAGTACTTC. Amino acid sequence: CASSTGTAISYEQYF. Drawing the rest from reference TRBV5-5 and TRBJ2-7, the complete variable domain is DAGVTQSPTHLIKTRGQQVTLRCSPISGHKSVSWYQQVLGQGPQFIFQYYEKEERGRGNFPDRFSARQFPNYSSELNVNALLLGDSALYLCASSTGTAISYEQYFGPGTRLTVT.

This CDR3 is CASSLGSTAYNEQFF. The CDR3 coding sequence is TGTGCCAGCAGCTTAGGCTCAACAGCCTACAATGAGCAGTTCTTC. The chain employs TRBV7-9 and TRBJ2-1, with D unclear. This CDR3 spans 15 amino acids. Per the germline V gene, CDR1 is SEHNR and CDR2 is FQNEAQ (reference sequence). Trimming removed 1 base from V and 2 bases from J, with 9 bases in between.

The V and J genes are TRBV12-5 and TRBJ1-2, with TRBD1 matching 11 bases. Germline assignment: CDR1 LGHNT and CDR2 FRNRAP. Trimming at V came to 3 bases and at J to 6 bases, leaving 6 bases not matched to a gene. The CDR3 spans 15 residues. The CDR3, as DNA: TGTGCTAGTGGTTTCTGGACAGGGGGCGTAGATGGCTACACCTTC. Amino acid sequence: CASGFWTGGVDGYTF.

This clone was detected only once. The gene calls are TRBV5-1 and TRBJ2-3; D may be TRBD2 (6 bases). Germline V gene data show CDR1 as SGHRS and CDR2 as YFSETQ. The CDR3 consists of 17 residues. Trimming pared 3 bases from V and 2 bases from J, leaving 19 bases between. CDR3 DNA sequence: TGCGCCAGCAGCTACGAAAGCGGGTCCTGGGCCACAGATACGCAGTATTTT. It is translated as CASSYESGSWATDTQYF.

V is TRBV27 and J is TRBJ1-1; D unresolved. V lost 4 bases and J lost 1, with 10 bases in between. Per the germline V gene, CDR1 is MNHEY and CDR2 is SMNVEV (reference sequence). This CDR3 spans 14 amino acids. For the CDR3, the DNA is TGTGCCAGCAGTTCCACCCGGTCGAACACTGAAGCTTTCTTT. This translates into CASSSTRSNTEAFF.

The V and J genes are TRBV2 and TRBJ1-2; 7 bases fit TRBD1. Losses at the gene ends were 5 bases for V and 4 bases for J; bases not matched to a gene: 13. Germline V gene sequence: CDR1 SNHLY, CDR2 FYNNEI. The CDR3 is 16 residues long. In DNA form, the CDR3 reads TGTGCCAGCAGTCTCCTGACAGGGAATCTACCCTATGGCTACACCTTC. Its protein is CASSLLTGNLPYGYTF.

The chain uses TRBV5-1 and TRBJ2-7, with 9 nucleotides matching TRBD2. The V and J ends lost 6 bases and 2 bases, in that order; junction bases with no gene match: 6. This CDR3 has 14 residues. The germline V gene has CDR1 SGHRS and CDR2 YFSETQ. The CDR3 nucleotides read TGCGCCAGCACCCCGACTAGCGGAGCCTACGAGCAGTACTTC. Translated: CASTPTSGAYEQYF. Complete variable domain (other parts from reference TRBV5-1 and TRBJ2-7): KAGVTQTPRYLIKTRGQQVTLSCSPISGHRSVSWYQQTPGQGLQFLFEYFSETQRNKGNFPGRFSGRQFSNSRSEMNVSTLELGDSALYLCASTPTSGAYEQYFGPGTRLTVT.

CDR3 sequence: CSVVSGSVNEQFF. Written as DNA, the CDR3 is TGCAGCGTTGTTAGCGGGAGCGTCAATGAGCAGTTCTTC. The chain employs TRBV29-1 and TRBJ2-1; 9 bases fit TRBD2. There are 13 residues in the CDR3. CDR1 SQVTM and CDR2 ANQGSEA come from the germline V gene. J gave up 6 bases and V 4 bases, and 4 bases lay outside the gene matches.

The J gene is TRBJ2-7, the V gene TRBV28, with TRBD2 matching over 8 bases. The CDR3 extends over 15 amino acids. Germline lookup yields CDR1 MDHEN and CDR2 SYDVKM. V was clipped by 2 bases and J by 4 bases; unmatched bases: 7. The DNA for the CDR3 is TGTGCCAGCAGTTTAACAGCGGGAGTACCTTACGAGCAGTACTTC. Translation gives CASSLTAGVPYEQYF.

This clone showed up just a few times. V usage is TRBV5-1 and J usage is TRBJ2-7; 9 bases line up with TRBD1. After removal of 3 bases from V and 1 base from J, the junction contained 8 bases not matched to a gene. Germline V gene sequence: CDR1 SGHRS, CDR2 YFSETQ. CDR3 length equals 16 residues. As DNA, the CDR3 is TGCGCCAGCAGCTCCCTCGACAGGGGGTTTTCCTACGAGCAGTACTTC. Protein: CASSSLDRGFSYEQYF.

The V and J genes are TRBV9 and TRBJ2-2, with D unresolved. The CDR3 is 13 amino acids. Germline V lookup: CDR1 SGDLS, CDR2 YYNGEE. The V gene lost 2 bases and the J gene lost 7 bases, with 9 bases spanning the gap. The CDR3 is CASSVFSSGELFF. In nucleotides, the CDR3 is TGTGCCAGCAGCGTCTTTAGTAGCGGGGAGCTGTTTTTT.

DNA of the CDR3: TGTGCCAGCAGCGAGGGACTAGCGGTTAGCACAGATACGCAGTATTTT. Its translation is CASSEGLAVSTDTQYF. The chain employs TRBV9 and TRBJ2-3, with 11 bases that match TRBD2. Germline assignment: CDR1 SGDLS and CDR2 YYNGEE. V was clipped by 3 bases and J by 0 bases; unmatched bases: 3. CDR3 length: 16 residues.

The V call is TRBV4-1, the J call TRBJ2-3, with 10 bases that match TRBD1. The V gene's germline CDR1 is MGHRA and CDR2 YSYEKL. There are 16 residues in the CDR3. With V trimmed by 3 bases and J by 4 bases, 7 bases remained unmatched. This CDR3 reads CASSQMGTGVSDTQYF. The DNA of the CDR3 is TGCGCCAGCAGCCAGATGGGGACAGGGGTTTCAGATACGCAGTATTTT.

The genes are TRBV28 and TRBJ2-1; TRBD1 matches at 12 bases. Germline assignment: CDR1 MDHEN and CDR2 SYDVKM. The CDR3 length is 15 residues. V shed 4 bases, J shed 9 bases, and the junction held 7 bases outside the gene matches. CDR3 in amino acids: CASSSTGTGGVEQFF. The CDR3 region has the DNA TGTGCCAGCAGTTCGACCGGGACAGGGGGCGTTGAGCAGTTCTTC.

This clone has more than one count but fewer than ten. The V call is TRBV2, the J call TRBJ1-2; no definite D call. The CDR3 is made up of 11 amino acids. The germline CDR1 and CDR2 sequences are SNHLY and FYNNEI. V lost 2 bases and J 7 bases, leaving 5 bases between the germline ends. The CDR3 region has the DNA TGTGCCAGCAGTGAATCCCGTGGCTACACCTTC. Amino acid sequence: CASSESRGYTF.

CDR3 residues: CASSLLGTSSTDTQYF. CDR3 nucleotide sequence: TGTGCCAGCAGCTTGTTAGGGACTTCTAGCACAGATACGCAGTATTTT. The V call is TRBV7-2, the J call TRBJ2-3; a possible D gene is TRBD2 (6 bases). Germline CDR1 and CDR2: SGHTA and FQGNSA. Trimming removed 3 bases at V and 0 bases at J, with 13 bases between. The CDR3 consists of 16 residues. Combining the CDR3 with reference TRBV7-2 and TRBJ2-3 gives the whole variable domain GAGVSQSPSNKVTEKGKDVELRCDPISGHTALYWYRQSLGQGLEFLIYFQGNSAPDKSGLPSDRFSAERTGGSVSTLTIQRTQQEDSAVYLCASSLLGTSSTDTQYFGPGTRLTVL.

This chain links TRBV27 with TRBJ1-1; no reliable D call. The V gene lost 5 bases and the J gene lost 5 bases, with 21 bases spanning the gap. The CDR3 loop spans 16 amino acids. CDR1 and CDR2 from the germline V gene are MNHEY and SMNVEV (reference sequence). Written as DNA, the CDR3 is TGTGCCAGCAGTACGAGTTCTCGTGGAGGTGGGACTGAAGCTTTCTTT. Its protein is CASSTSSRGGGTEAFF.